Below, 13 T cell receptor beta chains from the same sample are listed, as sequenced in a study of early T cells in non-severe SARS-CoV-2 infection. TCRdb processed the 5' RACE reads anew with MiXCR; each CDR3 protein has one entry. Here the sample spans 65,000 to 85,000 distinct CDR3 sequences, roughly 15% being singletons. Sequencing used whole blood. The receptor set was obtained from an adult who was a healthcare worker with PCR-confirmed SARS-CoV-2 infection or an uninfected control (not recorded which).

This chain links TRBV3-1 with TRBJ1-6; possible D gene TRBD1, 6 bases. V gave up 4 bases and J gave up 14 bases, with 15 bases separating them. The germline V gene has CDR1 LGHDT and CDR2 YNNKEL (reference sequence). CDR3 length equals 13 residues. For the CDR3, the DNA is TGTGCCAGCAGCCGCCCAGGGGCTACCTCCCTCCACTTT. It is translated as CASSRPGATSLHF.

There are many counts of this clonotype. This chain joins TRBV29-1 and TRBJ2-7, with a weak D call TRBD1 (6 bases). With 7 bases removed from V and 4 bases from J, the gap between germline ends came to 14 bases. CDR1 is SQVTM and CDR2 is ANQGSEA in the germline V gene. CDR3 length equals 12 residues. CDR3 amino acids: CSAVQGTYEQYF. CDR3 nucleotide sequence: TGCAGCGCCGTACAGGGAACTTACGAGCAGTACTTC.

This clonotype was observed a few times. J is TRBJ2-7 and V is TRBV9; D uncertain. CDR1 SGDLS and CDR2 YYNGEE come from the germline V gene. V dropped 0 bases and J dropped 6 bases, with 10 bases sitting between them. The CDR3 sequence is 13 residues long. The CDR3 loop is CASSVEIGFEQYF. Written as DNA, the CDR3 is TGTGCCAGCAGCGTAGAGATCGGGTTCGAGCAGTACTTC.

Only a few counts were recorded for this clonotype. J is TRBJ2-1 and V is TRBV6-2 or TRBV6-3; D may match TRBD1 or TRBD2 (6 bases each). The CDR3 length is 15 residues. CDR1 is MNHEY, CDR2 SVGEGT, per germline. Deletions cut 9 bases from V and 11 bases from J, with 26 bases between. In nucleotides, the CDR3 is TGTGCCAGTCGCCAGCCGGAGGGGGGCGCGGACCAGCAGTTCTTC. Translating gives CASRQPEGGADQQFF.

V usage is TRBV20-1 and J usage is TRBJ1-2; tentative D call: TRBD1 (6 bases). Per the germline V gene, CDR1 is DFQATT and CDR2 is SNEGSKA (reference sequence). The CDR3 runs 13 residues. With 5 bases removed from V and 3 bases from J, the gap between germline ends came to 13 bases. CDR3 loop: CSADGGQDYGYTF. The CDR3 DNA follows: TGCAGTGCTGATGGGGGGCAGGACTATGGCTACACCTTC.

This clonotype showed up many times. V gene TRBV7-9 combines with J gene TRBJ2-7, with D perhaps matching TRBD1 or TRBD2 (6 bases each). V lost 5 bases and J lost 7, with 18 bases in between. The CDR3 has 14 residues. Germline CDR1 is SEHNR and CDR2 is FQNEAQ (reference sequence). CDR3 DNA sequence: TGTGCCAGCAGCCCCCCCGGGGGCTCCAGAGAGCAGTACTTC. Protein sequence: CASSPPGGSREQYF. Drawing the rest from reference TRBV7-9 and TRBJ2-7, the complete variable domain is DTGVSQNPRHKITKRGQNVTFRCDPISEHNRLYWYRQTLGQGPEFLTYFQNEAQLEKSRLLSDRFSAERPKGSFSTLEIQRTEQGDSAMYLCASSPPGGSREQYFGPGTRLTVT.

The genes are TRBV4-2 and TRBJ2-1; a possible D gene is TRBD2 (6 bases). The CDR3 consists of 17 residues. The germline V gene has CDR1 LGHNA and CDR2 YNFKEQ. Trimming left V 0 bases short and J 10 bases short, with 22 bases between. In DNA, the CDR3 is TGTGCCAGCAGCCAAGAAGGGCTAGCGATCGTATTAGAGGAGCAGTTCTTC. Residues: CASSQEGLAIVLEEQFF.

The V and J genes are TRBV5-4 and TRBJ1-1, with D perhaps matching TRBD1 (6 bases). The germline V and J ends were trimmed by 1 base and 1 base, with 11 bases remaining between them. CDR3 length: 15 amino acids. CDR1 and CDR2 from the germline V gene are SGHNT and YYREEE (reference sequence). The CDR3 DNA reads TGTGCCAGCAGCTTGCGTTGGGGGCAGAACACTGAAGCTTTCTTT. Translating it yields CASSLRWGQNTEAFF. The whole variable domain, remainder taken from reference TRBV5-4 and TRBJ1-1, is ETGVTQSPTHLIKTRGQQVTLRCSSQSGHNTVSWYQQALGQGPQFIFQYYREEENGRGNFPPRFSGLQFPNYSSELNVNALELDDSALYLCASSLRWGQNTEAFFGQGTRLTVV.

Only a few counts were recorded for this clonotype. The rearrangement uses TRBV9 and TRBJ1-1, with D perhaps matching TRBD1 (6 bases). Germline loops: CDR1 SGDLS, CDR2 YYNGEE. Trimming shortened V by 4 bases and J by 8 bases, and 9 bases separated the two germline ends. The CDR3 is made up of 11 amino acids. The CDR3 spells CASSPQGEAFF. CDR3 bases: TGTGCCAGCAGCCCCCAGGGGGAAGCTTTCTTT.

This clonotype has a handful of counts. The rearrangement uses TRBV20-1 and TRBJ1-5; D not resolved. The CDR3 extends over 15 amino acids. Germline CDR1 is DFQATT and CDR2 is SNEGSKA (reference sequence). Trimming stripped 3 bases from V and 3 bases from J, with 15 bases between. The CDR3 coding sequence is TGCAGTGCTAGGAGGTCTGGGCAGGTCAATCAGCCCCAGCATTTT. Translation gives CSARRSGQVNQPQHF.

This clonotype was observed a handful of times. The CDR3 spells CATSRAPDISKAQYF. Here the CDR3 DNA reads TGTGCCACCAGCAGAGCCCCCGACATAAGCAAGGCCCAGTACTTC. The chain couples TRBV15 to TRBJ2-5; no reliable D call. Germline-derived CDR1 and CDR2 are LNHNV and YYDKDF (reference sequence). Trimming removed 1 base at V and 9 bases at J, with 18 bases between. The CDR3 consists of 15 residues.

This clonotype showed up just a few times. The chain carries TRBV7-3 and TRBJ1-1; D ambiguous. This CDR3 region has 12 residues. The V end lost 4 bases, the J end lost 9 bases, and 12 bases lay between the germline ends. Germline lookup yields CDR1 SGHTA and CDR2 FQGTGA. CDR3 in amino acids: CASSSLAGKAFF. CDR3 nucleotides: TGTGCCAGCAGCTCGTTAGCGGGGAAAGCTTTCTTT.

The rearrangement links TRBV6-2 or TRBV6-3 to TRBJ2-1; TRBD2 matches 11 bases. The CDR3 runs to 15 residues. With 10 bases clipped from V and 1 base from J, the junction kept 6 bases outside the gene matches. Germline lookup yields CDR1 MNHEY and CDR2 SVGEGT. The CDR3 DNA reads TGTGCCACTAAATTAGCGGGAGGGTCCTACAATGAGCAGTTCTTC. Translating it yields CATKLAGGSYNEQFF.